These 30 T cell receptor beta chains share one sample of origin, sequenced in a study of T-cell memory formation after mild COVID-19. Via MiXCR, TCRdb re-called the 5' RACE reads, giving one row per CDR3 protein. The sample records 400,000 to 500,000 distinct CDR3 sequences, about 20% being singletons. The sample consisted of PBMCs or a T cell subset sorted from them (not recorded which). All receptors come from an adult woman who had mild COVID-19 (a few samples of this study predate the infection). Cell type and time point are not known.

The chain links TRBV6-5 to TRBJ1-5, with D possibly being TRBD1 (5 bases). The CDR3 is 15 residues long. V was shortened by 0 bases and J by 2 bases, with 8 bases between the two germline ends. Germline lookup yields CDR1 MNHEY and CDR2 SVGAGI. The CDR3 DNA sequence: TGTGCCAGCAGTTACTCGGGGCAGGGCAATCAGCCCCAGCATTTT. This sequence encodes CASSYSGQGNQPQHF.

The chain's CDR3 is CASSLFSGSSTGELFF. CDR3 DNA: TGTGCCAGCAGTTTATTCTCCGGGAGCAGCACCGGGGAGCTGTTTTTT. The V gene is TRBV27, the J gene TRBJ2-2, with D perhaps matching TRBD2 (6 bases). The V gene's germline CDR1 is MNHEY and CDR2 SMNVEV (reference sequence). V lost 1 base to trimming and J lost 4 bases, with 13 bases between them. CDR3 length equals 16 residues.

There are a few counts of this clonotype. The V and J genes are TRBV18 and TRBJ2-7; no reliable D call. The CDR3 is made up of 14 amino acids. Germline V gene sequence: CDR1 KGHSH, CDR2 LQKENI. V shed 3 bases and J shed 1 base, with 10 bases lying between them. CDR3 DNA: TGTGCCAGCTCACCCGTTAAAACGTCCTACGAGCAGTACTTC. This translates into CASSPVKTSYEQYF.

This clonotype was detected a few times. The genes are TRBV7-6 and TRBJ2-7, with D possibly called TRBD1 or TRBD2 (5 bases each). Trimming removed 3 bases from V and 3 bases from J, with 12 bases in between. The CDR3 spans 14 residues. CDR1 and CDR2 from the germline V gene are SGHVS and FNYEAQ. The CDR3 DNA reads as TGTGCCAGCAGCTTGTCGGGACCGGACTACGAGCAGTACTTC. Protein: CASSLSGPDYEQYF.

The rearrangement uses TRBV7-9 and TRBJ2-5; D assignment may be TRBD1 or TRBD2 (5 bases each). This CDR3 is 16 amino acids long. The V and J ends lost 5 bases and 5 bases respectively, with 21 bases between them. Germline V gene sequence: CDR1 SEHNR, CDR2 FQNEAQ (reference sequence). CDR3 residues: CASSHTGAPTRETQYF. The CDR3 nucleotides are TGTGCCAGCAGCCATACCGGGGCACCAACGCGGGAGACCCAGTACTTC.

This clonotype was found a few times. The chain recombines TRBV27 with TRBJ1-6; no reliable D call. This CDR3 has 12 residues. Trimming stripped 5 bases from V and 3 bases from J, with 2 bases between. Germline CDR1 is MNHEY and CDR2 is SMNVEV (reference sequence). The CDR3 DNA reads TGTGCCAGCAGTCTCTATAATTCACCCCTCCACTTT. The encoded protein is CASSLYNSPLHF.

The chain carries TRBV7-9 and TRBJ2-1; TRBD2 matches at 7 bases. The junction had 6 bases not matched to a gene; V was cut back by 3 bases and J by 4 bases. Per the germline V gene, CDR1 is SEHNR and CDR2 is FQNEAQ (reference sequence). The length of the CDR3 is 15 residues. CDR3 sequence: CASSLAGARYNEQFF. In nucleotides, the CDR3 is TGTGCCAGCAGCTTGGCGGGAGCACGATACAATGAGCAGTTCTTC.

This chain connects TRBV7-6 to TRBJ2-1; D is unclear. The germline gives CDR1 SGHVS, CDR2 FNYEAQ. V was clipped by 5 bases and J by 8 bases, with 16 bases between them. This CDR3 has 14 residues. CDR3 loop: CASSDWASTHEQFF. DNA of the CDR3: TGTGCCAGCAGCGACTGGGCCTCCACCCATGAGCAGTTCTTC.

This rearrangement joins TRBV24-1 to TRBJ2-2; the match to TRBD1 covers 7 bases. V gave up 7 bases and J gave up 5 bases; unmatched junction bases: 12. This CDR3 spans 16 amino acids. Germline V gives CDR1 KGHDR, CDR2 SFDVKD. The CDR3 reads CATSESGTDLTGELFF. DNA for the CDR3: TGTGCCACCAGCGAGTCCGGGACAGATTTAACCGGGGAGCTGTTTTTT.

This clonotype was recorded many times. The chain links TRBV7-3 to TRBJ2-3, with 8 bases lining up with TRBD2. Losses at the gene ends were 2 bases for V and 4 bases for J; bases not matched to a gene: 14. The CDR3 length is 18 residues. In germline, CDR1 is SGHTA, CDR2 FQGTGA. CDR3 in DNA: TGTGCCAGCAGCTTATCCTACCCCGGCGGGGGGCGTTCAGATACGCAGTATTTT. Translation: CASSLSYPGGGRSDTQYF.

V usage is TRBV2 and J usage is TRBJ1-4; 8 nucleotides match TRBD1. Germline V gene lookup returns CDR1 SNHLY and CDR2 FYNNEI. V trimming: 6 bases; J trimming: 8 bases; junction bases outside the gene matches: 11. The CDR3 has 15 residues. Here the CDR3 DNA reads TGTGCCAGCAGGGTTGACAGGGGACCAACGGAAAAACTGTTTTTT. Translated, it gives CASRVDRGPTEKLFF.

The chain uses TRBV10-3 and TRBJ2-7, with TRBD2 matching over 7 bases. Germline lookup yields CDR1 ENHRY and CDR2 SYGVKD. The CDR3 has 14 amino acids. The V segment lost 8 bases and the J segment 5 bases; nucleotides outside the gene matches: 12. CDR3 protein: CAIGGGEKSDEQYF. CDR3 DNA sequence: TGTGCCATCGGGGGAGGGGAAAAGTCGGACGAGCAGTACTTC.

The CDR3 region has the DNA TGCAGTGCCCAGGGACAGGGCTTACGGCAGTACTTC. It is translated as CSAQGQGLRQYF. The chain joins TRBV20-1 to TRBJ2-7; 9 bases line up with TRBD1. This CDR3 region has 12 residues. Trimming took 6 bases from V and 9 from J; bases not matched to a gene: 9. CDR1 is DFQATT and CDR2 is SNEGSKA in the germline V gene (reference sequence).

This clonotype was seen ten or more times. The chain is built from TRBV30 and TRBJ2-7; 9 bases align to TRBD1. Germline values: CDR1 GTSNPN, CDR2 SVGIG (reference sequence). V was pared by 3 bases and J by 6 bases, with 15 bases of the junction left unmatched. This CDR3 is built from 16 residues. Here the CDR3 reads CAWSLTGDRVRGEQYF. The DNA for the CDR3 is TGTGCCTGGAGCCTCACAGGGGACAGGGTAAGGGGCGAGCAGTACTTC.

The chain combines TRBV5-1 with TRBJ2-5; TRBD2 is a possible D gene (6 bases). Trimming stripped 4 bases from V and 1 base from J, with 17 bases between. This CDR3 contains 16 residues. Germline lookup yields CDR1 SGHRS and CDR2 YFSETQ. The CDR3 here is CASSLQLASFQETQYF. In DNA form, the CDR3 reads TGCGCCAGCAGCCTCCAACTAGCCAGTTTCCAAGAGACCCAGTACTTC. Drawing the rest from reference TRBV5-1 and TRBJ2-5, the complete variable domain is KAGVTQTPRYLIKTRGQQVTLSCSPISGHRSVSWYQQTPGQGLQFLFEYFSETQRNKGNFPGRFSGRQFSNSRSEMNVSTLELGDSALYLCASSLQLASFQETQYFGPGTRLLVL.

This clonotype was recorded a few times. V and J are TRBV5-1 and TRBJ1-2; 8 bases are a match to TRBD1. Germline-derived CDR1 and CDR2 are SGHRS and YFSETQ. The V segment lost 2 bases and the J segment 0 bases; nucleotides outside the gene matches: 3. The CDR3 is made up of 15 amino acids. The DNA for the CDR3 is TGCGCCAGCAGCTTACGGACAGGGCCTAACTATGGCTACACCTTC. This codes for CASSLRTGPNYGYTF.

The rearrangement uses TRBV7-9 and TRBJ1-4, with D unresolved. Trimming removed 4 bases at V and 6 bases at J, with 21 bases between. The CDR3 loop spans 17 amino acids. The germline gives CDR1 SEHNR, CDR2 FQNEAQ (reference sequence). CDR3 DNA: TGTGCCAGCAGCTCGCGGACTATAAATCGCGTGGATGAAAAACTGTTTTTT. This gives the protein CASSSRTINRVDEKLFF. The whole variable domain, filled in from reference TRBV7-9 and TRBJ1-4, reads DTGVSQNPRHKITKRGQNVTFRCDPISEHNRLYWYRQTLGQGPEFLTYFQNEAQLEKSRLLSDRFSAERPKGSFSTLEIQRTEQGDSAMYLCASSSRTINRVDEKLFFGSGTQLSVL.

V and J are TRBV7-2 and TRBJ1-1, with D tentatively TRBD1 (6 bases). CDR1 SGHTA and CDR2 FQGNSA come from the germline V gene. This CDR3 spans 14 amino acids. The V and J ends lost 6 bases and 2 bases respectively, with 13 bases between them. The CDR3 DNA sequence: TGTGCCAGCAGATCCATGGGGGGCAACACTGAAGCTTTCTTT. It specifies CASRSMGGNTEAFF.

In its sample, this clonotype was seen once. J is TRBJ2-7 and V is TRBV10-3; possible D gene TRBD2, 5 bases. The CDR3 length is 13 residues. Germline V gene lookup returns CDR1 ENHRY and CDR2 SYGVKD. Trimming left V 6 bases short and J 5 bases short, with 14 bases between. This chain's CDR3 is CAISRPLGNEQYF. In nucleotides, the CDR3 is TGTGCCATCAGCCGGCCCCTCGGGAACGAGCAGTACTTC.

This clonotype was observed a few times. V usage is TRBV15 and J usage is TRBJ2-6; the D is unclear. CDR1 and CDR2 from the germline V gene are LNHNV and YYDKDF (reference sequence). This CDR3 has 16 amino acids. V was cut by 1 base and J by 0 bases, with 7 bases left in between. The CDR3 loop is CATSRGPNSGANVLTF. The CDR3 nucleotides read TGTGCCACCAGCAGAGGCCCGAACTCTGGGGCCAACGTCCTGACTTTC.

This clonotype appeared once. CDR3 loop: CASSLGESGDHRVRFF. The DNA for the CDR3 is TGTGCCAGCAGCTTAGGAGAAAGCGGGGACCACCGGGTGCGGTTCTTC. The gene calls are TRBV11-2 and TRBJ2-1; TRBD2 agrees at 7 bases. With V trimmed by 1 base and J by 15 bases, 18 bases remained unmatched. CDR3 length: 16 residues. Germline CDR1 SGHAT, CDR2 FQNNGV.

This clonotype was counted between two and nine times. The chain is built from TRBV30 and TRBJ1-2; TRBD1 matches 10 bases. This CDR3 comprises 14 residues. V lost 4 bases, J lost 4 bases, and 6 bases stayed unmatched. CDR1 and CDR2 (germline): GTSNPN, SVGIG (reference sequence). DNA for the CDR3: TGTGCCTGGACCTTGGACAGGGGGATCTATGGCTACACCTTC. Encoded protein: CAWTLDRGIYGYTF.

The chain has TRBV5-4 and TRBJ2-3, with D perhaps matching TRBD1 (5 bases). The germline V gene has CDR1 SGHNT and CDR2 YYREEE (reference sequence). This CDR3 spans 16 amino acids. Trimming took off 1 base at V and 3 bases at J, with 15 bases between the two ends. The CDR3: CASSLSYPGATDTQYF. DNA of the CDR3: TGTGCCAGCAGCTTGAGTTACCCTGGGGCTACAGATACGCAGTATTTT.

This clonotype occurred many times. The chain links TRBV19 to TRBJ1-2; no definite D call. CDR3 length: 12 residues. Germline CDR1 is LNHDA and CDR2 is SQIVND (reference sequence). The V end was cut by 6 bases, the J end by 4 bases, with 9 bases between. This CDR3 reads CASSRYGYGYTF. In DNA form, the CDR3 reads TGTGCCAGTAGCAGATATGGCTATGGCTACACCTTC.

In this sample, this clonotype turned up a few times. This chain links TRBV9 with TRBJ2-1; D is undetermined. V dropped 5 bases and J dropped 7 bases, with 10 bases sitting between them. Germline CDR1 SGDLS, CDR2 YYNGEE. The CDR3 sequence is 12 residues long. The CDR3 loop reads CASSPARNEQFF. In DNA, the CDR3 is TGTGCCAGCAGTCCGGCTAGAAATGAGCAGTTCTTC.

The chain employs TRBV27 and TRBJ2-7, with a weak D call TRBD2 (5 bases). V was trimmed by 3 bases and J by 1 base, leaving 13 bases between them. The CDR3 has 15 residues. Germline V gene lookup returns CDR1 MNHEY and CDR2 SMNVEV (reference sequence). CDR3 sequence: CASSLGFRGSYEQYF. The CDR3 bases are TGTGCCAGCAGTTTGGGCTTTCGCGGGTCCTACGAGCAGTACTTC.

V usage is TRBV27 and J usage is TRBJ1-5; no clear D gene. The CDR3 extends over 13 amino acids. Trimming removed 6 bases at V and 7 bases at J, with 13 bases between. CDR1 and CDR2 (germline): MNHEY, SMNVEV (reference sequence). CDR3 in DNA: TGTGCCAGCAGCCCCGGCGGGGAACAGCCCCAGCATTTT. The encoded protein is CASSPGGEQPQHF.

V is TRBV15 and J is TRBJ2-3, with 8 bases that match TRBD2. Germline assignment: CDR1 LNHNV and CDR2 YYDKDF (reference sequence). V lost 2 bases and J lost 4; bases outside the gene matches: 8. There are 16 residues in the CDR3. CDR3 in amino acids: CATSRPQSLAADTQYF. CDR3 nucleotides: TGTGCCACCAGCAGACCCCAGTCACTAGCGGCAGATACGCAGTATTTT.

This clonotype was seen a handful of times. This sequence joins TRBV6-6 and TRBJ1-4; D is unresolved. The CDR3 is 14 residues long. The germline V gene encodes CDR1 MNHNY and CDR2 SVGAGI (reference sequence). Trimming took off 6 bases at V and 2 bases at J, with 10 bases between the two ends. The CDR3, as DNA: TGTGCCAGCAGGTCGGCCGGTACTAATGAAAAACTGTTTTTT. Protein: CASRSAGTNEKLFF.

This clonotype was seen a handful of times. V gene TRBV5-4 combines with J gene TRBJ1-2; possible D gene TRBD1, 6 bases. Germline values: CDR1 SGHNT, CDR2 YYREEE (reference sequence). V was cut by 4 bases and J by 8 bases, with 15 bases left in between. The CDR3 consists of 13 residues. DNA for the CDR3: TGTGCCAGCAGCCCAGGGGTCGGTGGCGGCTACACCTTC. This gives the protein CASSPGVGGGYTF.